Given below is one T cell receptor (beta chain) in context. Its antigen is currently unknown. This entry comes from a study of T cell repertoires in cytomegalovirus infection. Overall study context: In the study, CMV epitopes included recently identified HLA-C-restricted and well-studied HLA-B-restricted ones. Whole-study findings and limits: HLA-C-restricted TCR beta clonotypes specific for CMV led the ex vivo response.

Germline assignment: CDR1 LGHDT and CDR2 YNNKEL (reference sequence). The CDR3 runs to 10 residues. Trimming stripped 1 base from V and 6 bases from J, with 1 base between. TCRdb used MiXCR to reprocess the reads, holding one entry per CDR3 protein. The data hold 110,000 or so distinct CDR3 sequences, with more than 30% observed a single time. Specimen: CD8+ T cells from cultured PBMCs, collected from culture after CMV antigen stimulation. The sequence came from a human donor in good health (CMV status not recorded). Some clones in this sample may be carry-over from other donors' samples. The chain employs TRBV3-1 and TRBJ2-7; D unresolved. CDR3 coding DNA: TGTGCCAGCAGCCAAGTCGAGCAGTACTTC. It codes for CASSQVEQYF.